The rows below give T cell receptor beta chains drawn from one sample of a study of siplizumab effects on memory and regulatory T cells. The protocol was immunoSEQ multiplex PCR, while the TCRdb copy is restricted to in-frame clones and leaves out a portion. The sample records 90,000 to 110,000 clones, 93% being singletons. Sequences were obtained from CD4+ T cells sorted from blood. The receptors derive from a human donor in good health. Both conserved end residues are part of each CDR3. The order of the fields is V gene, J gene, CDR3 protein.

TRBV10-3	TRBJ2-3	CAISRSGAEDTQYF
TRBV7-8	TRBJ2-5	CASSLGLAGVSWYRETQYF
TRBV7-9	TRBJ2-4	CASSYDRQGNIQYF
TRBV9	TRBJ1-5	CASNSYPGQPQHF
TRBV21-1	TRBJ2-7	CASSKQAVSGLASAYEQYF
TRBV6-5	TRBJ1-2	CASSLQGAGGGYTF
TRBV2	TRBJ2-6	CASSEETAGANVLTF
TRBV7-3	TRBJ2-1	CASSLTFETWQFF
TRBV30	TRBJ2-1	CAWTLAGGHNEQFF
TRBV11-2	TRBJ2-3	CASSPRGDTQYF
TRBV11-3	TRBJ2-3	CASSLDLTGGTDTQYF
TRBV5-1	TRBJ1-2	CASSLAGVGGYTF
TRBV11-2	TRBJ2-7	CASSMGGPYEQYF
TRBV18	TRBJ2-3	CASSPDGTDTQYF
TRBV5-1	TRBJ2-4	CASSLDGRGPEGNIQYF
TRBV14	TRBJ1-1	CASSHRARAVNTEAFF
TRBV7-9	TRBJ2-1	CASSLDGIEEQFF
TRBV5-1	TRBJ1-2	CASSLESYGYTF
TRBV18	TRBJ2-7	CASSPSSYEQYF
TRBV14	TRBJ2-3	CASSQAGRGRGLTDTQYF
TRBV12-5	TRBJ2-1	CASGPGQGYNEQFF
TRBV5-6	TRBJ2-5	CASSPGGGGETQYF
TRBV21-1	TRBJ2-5	CASSSRAMEEETQYF
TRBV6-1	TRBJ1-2	CASSDHPPSSINYGYTF
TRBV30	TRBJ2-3	CAWGPRNPDTQYF
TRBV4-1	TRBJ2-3	CASSQEEGDTQYF
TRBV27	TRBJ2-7	CASSWTGGAEQYF
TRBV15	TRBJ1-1	CATSRAAGVLTEAFF
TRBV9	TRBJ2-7	CASSVAAATGEQYF
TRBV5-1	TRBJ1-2	CASSLVSSYGYTF
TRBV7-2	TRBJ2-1	CASSLDRDRGLREQFF
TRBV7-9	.	CASSPTGDEQYF
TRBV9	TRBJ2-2	CASSVGTGSGELFF
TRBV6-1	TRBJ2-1	CASRPLQIYNEQFF